This entry lists 3 T cell receptor beta chains sequenced from one sample in a study of post-analysis software for immune sequencing data. Unique molecular identifiers had been added to the TCR beta cDNA libraries. TCRdb reprocessed the PCR reads via MiXCR and lists one record per CDR3 protein. This sample has 150,000 to 200,000 distinct CDR3 sequences, with 36% found just once. The sample in question was blood, obtained after autologous hematopoietic stem cell transplantation. Every receptor here comes from a girl aged 10 to 17 with multiple sclerosis.

The chain recombines TRBV20-1 with TRBJ2-3; D uncertain. V lost 4 bases and J lost 4, with 9 bases in between. The CDR3 loop spans 12 amino acids. CDR1 and CDR2 (germline): DFQATT, SNEGSKA (reference sequence). The CDR3 nucleotides read TGCAGTGCTACAAGACTGGCAGATACGCAGTATTTT. Translation: CSATRLADTQYF.

V is TRBV30 and J is TRBJ1-5, with unresolved D. The CDR3 has 12 amino acids. Trimming stripped 1 base from V and 4 bases from J, with 5 bases between. Germline values: CDR1 GTSNPN, CDR2 SVGIG (reference sequence). Here the CDR3 reads CAWSAGNQPQHF. CDR3 in DNA: TGTGCCTGGAGTGCGGGAAATCAGCCCCAGCATTTT.

The chain employs TRBV25-1 and TRBJ2-2; maybe TRBD1 (5 bases). The CDR3 contains 15 residues. Germline V CDR1 and CDR2: MGHDK, SYGVNS. V lost 4 bases and J lost 2, with 11 bases in between. The CDR3 loop reads CASSGTRPNTGELFF. The DNA of the CDR3 is TGTGCCAGCAGTGGGACACGACCTAACACCGGGGAGCTGTTTTTT.